This TCR beta chain was sequenced for a study of T cell responses to AZD1222 COVID-19 vaccine. Study results and caveats: At baseline, seropositivity was found in only six AZD1222 recipients. The donor group comprised mostly white British people and more females; the analysis possibly underestimated clonal diversity.

This CDR3 region has 15 residues. Germline CDR1 reads GTSNPN; CDR2 reads SVGIG (reference sequence). Deletions cut 0 bases from V and 0 bases from J, with 8 bases between. Points on this clone: Its antigen is as yet unknown.

Using immunoSEQ multiplex PCR, the repertoire was profiled, and TCRdb retains in-frame clones only, with some absent. Among 100,000 or so clones listed, 84% were seen once. This TCR came from an adult in good health. The sequencing used peripheral blood, collected on day 0 of AZD1222 vaccination. The chain combines TRBV30 with TRBJ1-4; D gene ambiguous. CDR3 protein: CAWSVPLSTNEKLFF. CDR3 coding DNA: TGTGCCTGGAGTGTACCGTTATCAACTAATGAAAAACTGTTTTTT.